This T cell receptor (beta chain) was identified during a study of cytomegalovirus exposure and HLA in healthy donors. As concerns this clone: Its antigen remains unidentified.

Study-level findings and limits: There were 164 TCR beta chains listed as cytomegalovirus-associated.

CDR1 and CDR2 (germline): SGHNT, YYREEE (reference sequence). Trimming left V 1 base short and J 4 bases short, with 15 bases between. The CDR3 sequence is 15 residues long. PCR was performed using 60 Vbeta and 13 Jbeta primers. As processed by the authors: The count from a later analysis was 65 million to 90 million unique TCR beta chains, 9.5 million to 13 million of them shared. The data were produced by immunoSEQ multiplex PCR, yet TCRdb's version contains in-frame clones alone and is incomplete. Clonal size and the V and J genes are those of that table, whereas D and trimming came from the DNA. The table has about 140,000 clones, roughly three quarters seen once.

This sequence joins TRBV5-4 and TRBJ2-7; maybe TRBD2 (6 bases). The receptor comes from a man aged 25 to 40 in good health and CMV-seronegative. The sequenced sample consisted of PBMCs. The CDR3 is CASSLRSQGGYEQYF. CDR3 nucleotides: TGTGCCAGCAGCTTGAGATCGCAGGGAGGTTACGAGCAGTACTTC.